The subject of this entry is one T cell receptor (beta chain). The entry originates in a study of CD8 T cells in Susac syndrome. The authors reverse transcribed 0.5 to 1 ug RNA with random hexamers. TCRdb recomputed calls from the immunoSEQ multiplex PCR reads with MiXCR, one row per CDR3 protein. The sample lists 200,000 to 300,000 distinct CDR3 sequences, roughly 95% occurring once. This CDR3 spans 13 amino acids. Germline lookup yields CDR1 MDHEN and CDR2 SYDVKM. V was trimmed by 10 bases and J by 7 bases, leaving 19 bases between them. Sequencing used CD4+ T cells from PBMCs. This rearrangement joins TRBV28 to TRBJ1-2; TRBD1 might be the D (5 bases). This sequence was found in a human donor with Susac syndrome. CDR3 DNA: TGTGCCATCACGTCGTTGGGGCGCGCTGGCTACACCTTC. Its protein is CAITSLGRAGYTF.